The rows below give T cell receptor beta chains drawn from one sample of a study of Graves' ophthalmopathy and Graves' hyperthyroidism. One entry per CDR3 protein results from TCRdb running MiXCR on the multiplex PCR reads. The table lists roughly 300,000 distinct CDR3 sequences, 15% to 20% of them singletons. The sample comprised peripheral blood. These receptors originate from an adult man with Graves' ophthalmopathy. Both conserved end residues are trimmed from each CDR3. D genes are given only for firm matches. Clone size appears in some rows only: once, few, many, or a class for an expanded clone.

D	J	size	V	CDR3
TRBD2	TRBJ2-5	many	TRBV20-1	SASGSGSPETQY
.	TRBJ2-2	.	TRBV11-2	ASSPPTANTGELF
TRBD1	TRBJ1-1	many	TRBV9	ASSVTTGVSEAF
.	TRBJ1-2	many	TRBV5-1	ASSRTQDYGYT
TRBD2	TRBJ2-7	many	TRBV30	AWKRGLSGSGEQY
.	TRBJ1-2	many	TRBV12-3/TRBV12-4	ASSEPRAVGYGYT
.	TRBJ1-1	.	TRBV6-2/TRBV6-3	ASRPVKSSWTEAF
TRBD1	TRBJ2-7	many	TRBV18	ASSPNRDSYEQY
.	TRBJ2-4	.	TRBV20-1	SARDSGAKNIQY
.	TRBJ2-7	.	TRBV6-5	ASSYASRREQY
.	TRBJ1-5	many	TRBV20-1	SAPPEGDYSNQPQH
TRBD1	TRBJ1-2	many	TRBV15	ATSRDQDRTF
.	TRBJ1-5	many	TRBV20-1	SVRENNQPQH
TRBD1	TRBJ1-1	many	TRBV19	ASSLGGTGANTEAF
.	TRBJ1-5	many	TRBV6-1	ASSGGTPYSNQPQH
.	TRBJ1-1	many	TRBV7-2	ASSPQGLPVTEAF
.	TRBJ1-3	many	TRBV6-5	ASRGHTGNTIY
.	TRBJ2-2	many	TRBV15	ATSRKTGFSTGELF
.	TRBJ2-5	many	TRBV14	ASSHRTLQETQY
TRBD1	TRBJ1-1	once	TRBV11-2	ASSRIPTGVNTEAF
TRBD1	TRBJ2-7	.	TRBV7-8	ASSLQGVIYEQY
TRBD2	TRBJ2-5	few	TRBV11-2	ASSQGLAGGPVQETQY
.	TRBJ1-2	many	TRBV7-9	ASSLGQGSGYT
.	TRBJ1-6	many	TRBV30	AWRANPPLH
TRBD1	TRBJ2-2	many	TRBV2	ASRETGTGSGELF
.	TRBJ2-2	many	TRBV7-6	ATKTRNTGELF
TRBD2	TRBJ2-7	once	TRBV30	AVLAGGPREQY
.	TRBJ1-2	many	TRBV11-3	ASSLGGRDNYGYT
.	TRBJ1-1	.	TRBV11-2	ASSTSIQVPNTEAF
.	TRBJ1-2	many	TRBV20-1	SARDVGYT
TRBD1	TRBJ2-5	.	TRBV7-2	ASSRGQGAKETQY
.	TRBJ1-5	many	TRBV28	ASSTPRPQPQH
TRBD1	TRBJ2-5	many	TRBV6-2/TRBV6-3	ASSYSMSPRGSQETQY
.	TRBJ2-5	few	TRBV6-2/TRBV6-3	ASSYSRVETQY
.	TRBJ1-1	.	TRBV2	ASRRDTTEAF
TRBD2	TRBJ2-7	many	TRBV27	ASGDYSHEQY
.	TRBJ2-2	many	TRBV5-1	ASSSHRENTGELF
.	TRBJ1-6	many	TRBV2	ASERSTATRPPLH
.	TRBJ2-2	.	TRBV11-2	ASSRTRQVGRELF
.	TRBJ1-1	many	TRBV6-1	ASSELGVNTEAF
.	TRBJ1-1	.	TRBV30	AWRIAGGRHTEAF
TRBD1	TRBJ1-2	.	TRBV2	ASRETGGSYGYT
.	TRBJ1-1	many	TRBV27	ASSQSRARTEAF
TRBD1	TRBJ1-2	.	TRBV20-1	SARDRDRVRGYT
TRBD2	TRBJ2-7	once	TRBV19	ASSTGTSGSYEQY
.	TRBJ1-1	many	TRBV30	AWSAQGGEAF
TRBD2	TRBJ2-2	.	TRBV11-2	ASTPGGGGTGELF
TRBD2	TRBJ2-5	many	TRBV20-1	SAARTSGSLETQY
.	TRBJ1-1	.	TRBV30	AKRDRNTKAF
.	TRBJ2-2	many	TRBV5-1	ASVQGSLTGELF